This T cell receptor (beta chain) is drawn from a study of patients with pleural tuberculosis. This clonotype has at least ten counts. CDR1 is DFQATT, CDR2 SNEGSKA, per germline (reference sequence). The CDR3 totals 13 residues. V lost 0 bases to trimming and J lost 7 bases, with 13 bases between them. A single record per CDR3 protein comes from TCRdb applying MiXCR to the reads. The sample includes 40,000 to 55,000 distinct CDR3 sequences, 6% to 8% of them seen just once. The TCR originated in a human donor with pleural tuberculosis. This chain connects TRBV20-1 to TRBJ2-7; TRBD2 is a possible D gene (5 bases). The CDR3 spells CSARDSVSGEQYV. CDR3 DNA: TGCAGTGCTAGAGATAGTGTCTCGGGGGAGCAGTACGTC.